The source of this T cell receptor (beta chain) is a study of blood T cell repertoires in COVID-19. Study in general: Spain, Italy and the United States supplied samples that represented acute and convalescent COVID-19.

This clone was seen a single time. Methods used by the authors: Estimated nucleated cell counts came from reference gene primer amplification. Profiled with immunoSEQ multiplex PCR; TCRdb holds only in-frame clones, not every one. V and J calls and clone size are given by that table; D and trimming were obtained from the DNA. The data show some 1,300 clones, about 94% seen once. CDR1 is LNHDA, CDR2 SQIVND, per germline (reference sequence). Trimming pared 8 bases from V and 4 bases from J, leaving 15 bases between. The CDR3 runs to 14 residues. Sequencing was carried out using peripheral blood. The J gene is TRBJ1-5, the V gene TRBV19, with D unresolved. The receptor's source is a human donor in a cohort sampled during active COVID-19. CDR3: CASAEPGANQPQHF. The CDR3 DNA sequence: TGTGCCAGTGCGGAACCGGGAGCTAATCAGCCCCAGCATTTT.